The 11 T cell receptor beta chains in this list originate from one sample, sequenced in a study of cytomegalovirus exposure and HLA in healthy donors. It was with 60 Vbeta and 13 Jbeta primers that the PCR ran. The repertoire was sequenced with immunoSEQ multiplex PCR; TCRdb's copy has only in-frame clones and lacks some. The sample carries under 150,000 clones, approximately 80% recorded once. The sequenced sample consisted of PBMCs. The receptor source for this set is a man aged 25-40 years in good health and CMV-seropositive.

The chain is built from TRBV5-4 and TRBJ2-3; 7 nucleotides line up with TRBD1. Per germline, CDR1 SGHNT and CDR2 YYREEE (reference sequence). This CDR3 has 14 amino acids. V lost 4 bases and J lost 5; bases outside the gene matches: 7. The CDR3 spells CASSAFTGEDTQYF. The CDR3 DNA sequence: TGTGCCAGCAGCGCATTTACAGGGGAAGATACGCAGTATTTT.

This rearrangement joins TRBV6-1 to TRBJ1-2, with a weak D call TRBD1 (6 bases). The germline V and J ends were trimmed by 1 base and 7 bases, with 16 bases remaining between them. The CDR3 extends over 15 amino acids. Germline V gene sequence: CDR1 MNHNS, CDR2 SASEGT. Written as DNA, the CDR3 is TGTGCCAGCAGTGAAGTGGCAGGGGCCCGTTCTGGCTACACCTTC. Translation gives CASSEVAGARSGYTF.

The chain couples TRBV27 to TRBJ2-1; TRBD2 aligns across 7 bases. Per the germline V gene, CDR1 is MNHEY and CDR2 is SMNVEV (reference sequence). The V segment lost 10 bases and the J segment 0 bases; nucleotides outside the gene matches: 12. The CDR3 covers 16 residues. For the CDR3, the DNA is TGTGCCACCTGGGGGGTTAGCGGGTCCTCCTACAATGAGCAGTTCTTC. Translated: CATWGVSGSSYNEQFF.

CDR3 sequence (DNA): TGTGCCAGTAGTACTACAGGGGGGCGTAACTCTGGGGCCAACGTCCTGACTTTC. It codes for CASSTTGGRNSGANVLTF. V usage is TRBV19 and J usage is TRBJ2-6; 8 positions match TRBD1. The CDR3 loop spans 18 amino acids. Trimming took 4 bases from V and 0 from J; bases not matched to a gene: 8. From germline, CDR1 is LNHDA and CDR2 SQIVND (reference sequence).

V usage is TRBV19 and J usage is TRBJ1-6, with D possibly being TRBD1 (5 bases). CDR1 is LNHDA and CDR2 is SQIVND in the germline V gene (reference sequence). V lost 9 bases to trimming and J lost 8 bases, with 17 bases between them. The CDR3 consists of 14 residues. The CDR3 loop reads CASRARTPDSPLHF. For the CDR3, the DNA is TGTGCCAGCCGGGCCCGGACACCGGATTCACCCCTCCACTTT.

Only a few counts were recorded for this clone. The chain is built from TRBV5-6 and TRBJ2-4; D gene ambiguous. Germline CDR1 reads SGHDT; CDR2 reads YYEEEE. The V gene lost 7 bases and the J gene lost 5 bases, with 16 bases spanning the gap. The CDR3 is 14 residues long. CDR3 protein: CASRHSSEENIQYF. For the CDR3, the DNA is TGTGCCAGCCGACATTCATCGGAAGAAAACATTCAGTACTTC.

V is TRBV18 and J is TRBJ1-4; 10 positions match TRBD1. The V gene's germline CDR1 is KGHSH and CDR2 LQKENI. V lost 6 bases to trimming and J lost 6 bases; unmatched junction nucleotides: 4. This CDR3 contains 14 residues. The CDR3 is CASSPGTGDEKLFF. DNA of the CDR3: TGTGCCAGCTCCCCCGGGACAGGGGATGAAAAACTGTTTTTT.

V gene TRBV18 combines with J gene TRBJ2-3; no definite D call. Trimming took off 3 bases at V and 1 base at J, with 5 bases between the two ends. The germline V gene has CDR1 KGHSH and CDR2 LQKENI. The CDR3 is made up of 13 amino acids. CDR3 region: CASSPLGTDTQYF. Written as DNA, the CDR3 is TGTGCCAGCTCACCCCTTGGCACAGATACGCAGTATTTT.

This chain connects TRBV28 to TRBJ2-1; possibly TRBD2 for D (6 bases). CDR3 size: 13 residues. CDR1 is MDHEN, CDR2 SYDVKM, per germline. V lost 10 bases, J lost 0 bases, and 10 bases lay in between. The CDR3 DNA sequence: TGTGCCACAGAGGAGGGCTCCTACAATGAGCAGTTCTTC. Translated: CATEEGSYNEQFF.

The sample holds one count of this clone. The rearrangement joins TRBV18 to TRBJ2-3; the match to TRBD2 covers 12 bases. Trimming cost V 4 bases and J 6 bases; bases outside gene matches: 5. The CDR3 runs to 15 residues. Germline V gene lookup returns CDR1 KGHSH and CDR2 LQKENI. CDR3 nucleotides: TGTGCCAGCTCACTCGGACTAGCGGGGTTCGATACGCAGTATTTT. Translation gives CASSLGLAGFDTQYF.

V usage is TRBV6-5 and J usage is TRBJ1-2; 7 bases align to TRBD1. The V gene end was trimmed by 2 bases and the J gene end by 3 bases; junction bases not matched to a gene: 3. CDR3 size: 14 residues. Per germline, CDR1 MNHEY and CDR2 SVGAGI. The CDR3 region is CASSYNQGDYGYTF. The CDR3 nucleotides are TGTGCCAGCAGTTACAATCAGGGGGACTATGGCTACACCTTC.